One and the same sample provided the 17 T cell receptor beta chains below, sequenced in a study of vaccination effects on CD4 cells after COVID-19 (dated by TCRdb to between 2020 and 2023). To identify antigen-specific CD4+ T cell clonotypes by their expansion, the ViraFEST assay first stimulated PBMC with viral peptide pools and then applied TCR sequencing. After approximately eleven days of culture, CD4+ T cells were isolated with the EasySep CD4+ T cell isolation kit. The library was made by the immunoSEQ multiplex PCR assay. In TCRdb, the immuneACCESS table is reduced to in-frame sequences with V and J assigned. These tables do not hold every clone; where another copy was compared, an unresolved V gene accounts for under half, and the others remain unexplained. For this sample there are roughly 50,000 clones; 80% to 85% appear just once. The ten largest clones capture approximately 2.4% of the sample.

No antigen has been identified for these receptors. Sample: CD4+ T cells from PBMCs cultured with HCoV-229E spike peptides, taken before COVID-19 vaccination. This specimen's cell subset or site label, interpreted: HCoV-229E spike overlapping peptide pool stimulation. These receptors were collected from a human donor who received a COVID-19 vaccine.

This clone appeared a single time. The J gene is TRBJ2-5, the V gene TRBV7-9; 14 nucleotides agree with TRBD2. Germline CDR1 is SEHNR and CDR2 is FQNEAQ (reference sequence). The CDR3 spans 15 residues. With V trimmed by 8 bases and J by 2 bases, 4 bases remained unmatched. The CDR3 sequence: CASGGLAGGQETQYF. The DNA of the CDR3 is TGTGCCAGCGGAGGACTAGCGGGGGGTCAAGAGACCCAGTACTTC.

This chain links TRBV9 with TRBJ2-5, with D possibly matching TRBD2 (5 bases). From germline, CDR1 is SGDLS and CDR2 YYNGEE. Trimming removed 2 bases from V and 2 bases from J, with 7 bases in between. The CDR3 loop spans 13 amino acids. As DNA, the CDR3 is TGTGCCAGCAGCGTGAGCGGTCAAGAGACCCAGTACTTC. Its translation is CASSVSGQETQYF.

V usage is TRBV10-3 and J usage is TRBJ1-5; TRBD1 might be the D (6 bases). The CDR3 consists of 14 residues. Germline V gives CDR1 ENHRY, CDR2 SYGVKD. The V end was cut by 4 bases, the J end by 4 bases, with 11 bases between. The CDR3 sequence is CAISATGINQPQHF. CDR3 nucleotide sequence: TGTGCCATCAGTGCAACAGGGATTAATCAGCCCCAGCATTTT.

The chain is built from TRBV18 and TRBJ1-1, with D possibly matching TRBD1 (6 bases). The CDR3 length is 15 residues. Germline CDR1 reads KGHSH; CDR2 reads LQKENI. Trimming left V 3 bases short and J 1 base short, with 12 bases between. In nucleotides, the CDR3 is TGTGCCAGCTCACCTCAGGGGCGGGGGAACACTGAAGCTTTCTTT. This sequence encodes CASSPQGRGNTEAFF. Supplemented by reference TRBV18 and TRBJ1-1, the full variable domain reads NAGVMQNPRHLVRRRGQEARLRCSPMKGHSHVYWYRQLPEEGLKFMVYLQKENIIDESGMPKERFSAEFPKEGPSILRIQQVVRGDSAAYFCASSPQGRGNTEAFFGQGTRLTVV.

V usage is TRBV7-2 and J usage is TRBJ1-2; no firm D call. The germline V and J ends were trimmed by 2 bases and 8 bases, with 6 bases remaining between them. CDR3 length equals 11 residues. Germline CDR1 reads SGHTA; CDR2 reads FQGNSA. CDR3 residues: CASSLSTGYTF. In DNA form, the CDR3 reads TGTGCCAGCAGCTTATCGACAGGCTACACCTTC.

The chain uses TRBV6-5 and TRBJ2-7, with D unclear. Trimming left V 6 bases short and J 7 bases short, with 16 bases between. Germline CDR1 and CDR2: MNHEY and SVGAGI. This CDR3 is built from 13 residues. The CDR3 nucleotides read TGTGCCAGCAGCTATGTTGGTTCGCGGGAGCAGTACGTC. This codes for CASSYVGSREQYV.

The chain employs TRBV28 and TRBJ1-6, with 11 bases aligning to TRBD1. The CDR3 loop spans 15 amino acids. The V gene's germline CDR1 is MDHEN and CDR2 SYDVKM. Unmatched junction bases numbered 4, after V lost 4 bases and J lost 8 bases. CDR3 coding DNA: TGTGCCAGCAGTTCCCGGACAGGGGGCGATTCACCCCTCCACTTT. The encoded protein is CASSSRTGGDSPLHF.

The chain carries TRBV6-5 and TRBJ2-7; D may be TRBD2 (5 bases). V shed 5 bases and J shed 4 bases, with 15 bases lying between them. The germline gives CDR1 MNHEY, CDR2 SVGAGI. This CDR3 is 14 amino acids long. In nucleotides, the CDR3 is TGTGCCAGCAGTCCCCGCCGCCCGGGGTACGAGCAGTACGTC. Amino acid sequence: CASSPRRPGYEQYV.

This sequence joins TRBV25-1 and TRBJ2-6; TRBD1 matches at 7 bases. V shed 4 bases, J shed 0 bases, and the junction held 9 bases outside the gene matches. The CDR3 is 18 amino acids. Germline CDR1 is MGHDK and CDR2 is SYGVNS. CDR3 DNA: TGTGCCAGCAGTGGGCGGACAGGCACCGTCTCTGGGGCCAACGTCCTGACTTTC. It yields the protein CASSGRTGTVSGANVLTF.

This chain joins TRBV7-9 and TRBJ2-1, with 7 nucleotides matching TRBD1. Per germline, CDR1 SEHNR and CDR2 FQNEAQ (reference sequence). The CDR3 loop spans 16 amino acids. V shed 2 bases and J 0 bases; nucleotides not matched to a gene: 4. DNA for the CDR3: TGTGCCAGCAGCTTAAGGGGACAGAGCTCCTACAATGAGCAGTTCTTC. This gives the protein CASSLRGQSSYNEQFF. The complete variable domain, with remaining parts taken from reference TRBV7-9 and TRBJ2-1, reads DTGVSQNPRHKITKRGQNVTFRCDPISEHNRLYWYRQTLGQGPEFLTYFQNEAQLEKSRLLSDRFSAERPKGSFSTLEIQRTEQGDSAMYLCASSLRGQSSYNEQFFGPGTRLTVL.

The chain's CDR3 is CAISEWGLVEYV. The CDR3 nucleotides are TGTGCCATCAGTGAGTGGGGACTCGTAGAGTACGTC. This chain uses TRBV10-3 with TRBJ2-7, with D possibly being TRBD2 (6 bases). CDR1 and CDR2 (germline): ENHRY, SYGVKD. The length of the CDR3 is 12 residues. V dropped 1 base and J dropped 11 bases, with 12 bases sitting between them.

The rearrangement joins TRBV5-5 to TRBJ2-2; 7 positions match TRBD2. Per germline, CDR1 SGHKS and CDR2 YYEKEE (reference sequence). With 3 bases clipped from V and 3 bases from J, the junction kept 5 bases outside the gene matches. The CDR3 runs 15 residues. CDR3 protein: CASSSLGGDTGELFF. The DNA for the CDR3 is TGTGCCAGCAGCTCCTTGGGGGGGGACACCGGGGAGCTGTTTTTT.

The V call is TRBV10-3, the J call TRBJ1-6, with 11 bases matching TRBD1. The CDR3 is 16 residues long. V lost 3 bases and J lost 7; bases outside the gene matches: 5. Per the germline V gene, CDR1 is ENHRY and CDR2 is SYGVKD. CDR3 protein: CAISERTGGTNSPLHF. DNA for the CDR3: TGTGCCATCAGTGAAAGGACAGGGGGCACGAATTCACCCCTCCACTTT.

About this clone: The junction departs from germline at one end; a sequencing error may be responsible. The chain uses TRBV5-4 and TRBJ2-1; the match to TRBD1 covers 9 bases. The CDR3 is 12 residues long. CDR1 is SGHNT, CDR2 YYREEE, per germline (reference sequence). CDR3: CASSLDRGEQFF. CDR3 nucleotide sequence: TGTGCCAGCAGTTTGGACAGGGGAGAGCAGTTCTTC.

The chain joins TRBV6-4 to TRBJ2-7; a weak D match, TRBD2 (5 bases). Trimming cost V 10 bases and J 4 bases, with 14 bases left between them. The CDR3 totals 12 residues. Germline V gene sequence: CDR1 MRHNA, CDR2 SNTAGT. CDR3 DNA: TGTGCCACCTATCCGGGGTCGTACGAGCAGTACGTC. It is translated as CATYPGSYEQYV.

This clone was seen only once. This chain uses TRBV27 with TRBJ1-6; D possibly corresponds to TRBD1 (5 bases). V shed 3 bases and J shed 2 bases, with 8 bases lying between them. CDR1 is MNHEY, CDR2 SMNVEV, per germline (reference sequence). The CDR3 contains 15 residues. The CDR3 here is CASSLGRTYNSPLHF. CDR3 DNA sequence: TGTGCCAGCAGTTTGGGACGAACCTATAATTCACCCCTCCACTTT.

The V and J genes are TRBV7-2 and TRBJ2-1; 8 bases agree with TRBD2. Per the germline V gene, CDR1 is SGHTA and CDR2 is FQGNSA. This CDR3 contains 14 residues. Trimming cost V 1 base and J 8 bases; bases outside gene matches: 4. CDR3 sequence reads: CASSLGLAFDEQFF. CDR3 DNA sequence: TGTGCCAGCAGCTTAGGACTAGCGTTCGATGAGCAGTTCTTC.